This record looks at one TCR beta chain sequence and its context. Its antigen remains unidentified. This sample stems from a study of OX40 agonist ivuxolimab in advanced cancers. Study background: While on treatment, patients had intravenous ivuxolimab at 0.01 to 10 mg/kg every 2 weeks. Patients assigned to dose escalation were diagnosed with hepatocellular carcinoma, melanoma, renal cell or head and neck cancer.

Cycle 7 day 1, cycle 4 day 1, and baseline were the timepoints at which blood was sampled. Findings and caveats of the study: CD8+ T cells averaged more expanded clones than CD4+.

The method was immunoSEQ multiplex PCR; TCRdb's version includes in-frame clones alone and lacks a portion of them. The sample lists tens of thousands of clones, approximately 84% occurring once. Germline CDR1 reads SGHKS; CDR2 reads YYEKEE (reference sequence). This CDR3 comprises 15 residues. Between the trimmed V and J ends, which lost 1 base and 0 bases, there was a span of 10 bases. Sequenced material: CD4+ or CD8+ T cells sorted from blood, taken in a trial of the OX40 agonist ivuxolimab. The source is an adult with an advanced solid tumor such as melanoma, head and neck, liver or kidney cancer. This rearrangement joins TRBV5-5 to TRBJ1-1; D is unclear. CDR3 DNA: TGTGCCAGCAGCTTGATTGCAGAGATGAACACTGAAGCTTTCTTT. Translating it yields CASSLIAEMNTEAFF.